This entry features one TCR beta chain sequence. Its recognized antigen is unknown. Base qualities are missing; no much larger clone stands one base away. These data are taken from a study of shared clonotypes between healthy human individuals (dated by TCRdb to the early 2020s). Regarding the research as a whole: The cohort comprised a couple of women and three men aged 18 to 49 years. Per donor, three plates each were used for CD4 naive and CD4 memory, two for CD8 naive, and one for CD8 memory. Different laboratories and diverse techniques were used to prepare libraries and sequence TCR repertoires, to increase sequencing depth and limit assay-specific biases. To estimate repertoire size and how much clonotypes are shared between individuals, the study performed deep sequencing of blood TCR repertoires from roughly five healthy adults. Each donor's leukapheresis produced roughly between about 0.8 and 8.9 billion PBMCs.

TCR CDR3 regions were amplified from genomic DNA by multiplex PCR using the deep immunoSEQ assay. Extracted genomic DNA from each cell subset was distributed evenly across all wells of several immunoSEQ 96-well plates, and each plate was treated as a replicate. For sorted subsets, each replicate PCR was loaded with roughly 0.2 ug genomic DNA, equivalent to some 31,000 T cell genomes. Purified libraries were measured with a Qubit 3.0 fluorometer, size-checked on a Bioanalyzer 2100, and measured again with the KAPA Library Quantification kit. Every immunoSEQ 96-well plate was sequenced on a dedicated single-read 150-cycle Illumina NextSeq 550 flow cell. In the original analysis: The immunoSEQ output contained only junctional sequences without quality scores, so filtering could not match that applied to full-length reads. To assign V/J genes and CDR3, sequences were annotated against IMGT germline references using PyIR, a Python wrapper for IgBLAST v1.9. Reads with weak V/J assignments (E-value above 1e-6), missing CDR3, stop codons, out-of-frame junctions, or ambiguous translated residues were removed. V3J clonotypes were defined as sequences sharing an identical inferred V gene, J gene, and CDR3 amino acid sequence. To compute the percentage overlap between repertoires, the number of shared unique clonotypes was divided by the size of the smaller repertoire. Repertoire richness was assessed with RTK rarefaction, the Chao1 estimator, and Recon v2.1 estimates of unobserved clonotypes. OLGA was used to compute generation probabilities for all TCRbeta clonotypes that the gDNA method yielded from a handful of donors. TCRdb re-hosts the immuneACCESS table, in-frame sequences only. Its copies lack some clones; in the studies checked, an unresolved V gene accounts for under half of them, and the cause for the rest is not known. V, J and clone size are taken as reported in that table, and D and trimming were inferred from the DNA itself. This sample is represented by about 2 million clones; about 94% of them were singletons. The top ten clones comprise 0.9% to 1.4% of the sample.

As encoded in the germline V gene, CDR1 is MGHDK while CDR2 is SYGVNS. The CDR3 holds 13 amino acids from the cysteine to the phenylalanine. Only the CDR3 region is kept as DNA, spanning 39 bases read in frame from base 1. Deletion took 3 bases off V and 3 bases off J, with a span of 9 bases between the germline ends. CD8 naive samples were obtained by positive selection for CCR7 among CD45RO-negative cells, yielding a CD45RA+CCR7+ population from which TemRA cells were excluded. Healthy HIV-negative adults with no recently reported acute infections or vaccinations were included as donors. Every donor was a Caucasian adult living in Nashville, Tennessee, USA. Blood was obtained by leukapheresis, after which PBMCs were separated by Ficoll-Histopaque density gradient centrifugation and cryopreserved in liquid nitrogen vapor phase. Purity and quantity of every magnetically sorted T cell population were checked by analytical flow cytometry. Each sorted fraction had its genomic DNA isolated and then quantified by UV absorbance on a Nanodrop 2000c.

What the research found in general, with its limitations: Naive subsets generally had larger estimated clonotype richness than memory subsets. The small number of donors limited the genetic and exposure-history diversity represented. Sampling was limited to blood, and TCR repertoires in tissue likely differ from TCR repertoires in blood. Higher generation probabilities were observed for clonotypes shared by all four sorted-subset donors than for non-shared clonotypes. Sharing across a handful of donors was observed for about 5% of naive CD4, under 4% of naive CD8, 2% to 2.5% of memory CD4, and around 0.4% of memory CD8 clonotypes. Pairwise subsampling led to the expectation that sequencing depth would affect the degree of clonotype sharing among donors. Incomplete sequencing was indicated by rarefaction of sorted-subset datasets, despite the large sequencing depth.

The receptor's source is a man aged 18 to 29 in good health. Sequencing was done on a sample of naive CD8+ T cells sorted from blood. The cell subset or site label, as the study defines it: CD45RA+CCR7+. The chain is encoded by TRBV25-1 joined to TRBJ2-7; no D gene is confidently identified. This receptor carries the CDR3 CASSEWEHYEQYF. The sequenced DNA: TGTGCCAGCAGTGAGTGGGAACACTACGAGCAGTACTTC.